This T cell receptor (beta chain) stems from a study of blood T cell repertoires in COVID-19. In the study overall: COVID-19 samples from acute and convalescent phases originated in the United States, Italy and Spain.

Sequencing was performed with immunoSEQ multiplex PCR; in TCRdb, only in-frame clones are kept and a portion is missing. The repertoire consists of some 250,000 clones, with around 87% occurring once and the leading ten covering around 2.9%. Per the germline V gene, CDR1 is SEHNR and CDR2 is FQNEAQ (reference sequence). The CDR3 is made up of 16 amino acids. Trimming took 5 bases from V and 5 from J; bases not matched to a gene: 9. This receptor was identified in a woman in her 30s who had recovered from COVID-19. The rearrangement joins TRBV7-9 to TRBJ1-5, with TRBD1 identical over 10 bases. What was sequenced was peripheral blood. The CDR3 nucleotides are TGTGCCAGCAGCCTAGGGGGCGGACAGGGGGATCAGCCCCAGCATTTT. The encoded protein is CASSLGGGQGDQPQHF.